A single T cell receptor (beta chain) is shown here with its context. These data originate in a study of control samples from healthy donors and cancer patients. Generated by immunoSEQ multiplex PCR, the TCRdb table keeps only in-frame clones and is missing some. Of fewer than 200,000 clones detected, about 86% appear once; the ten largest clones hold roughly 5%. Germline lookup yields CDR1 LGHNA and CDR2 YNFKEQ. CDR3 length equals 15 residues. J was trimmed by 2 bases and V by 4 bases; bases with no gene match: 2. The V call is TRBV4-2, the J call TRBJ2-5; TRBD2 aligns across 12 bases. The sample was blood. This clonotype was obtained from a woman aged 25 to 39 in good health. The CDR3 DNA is TGTGCCAGCAGCCGGACTAGCGGGGTACAAGAGACCCAGTACTTC. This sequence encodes CASSRTSGVQETQYF.